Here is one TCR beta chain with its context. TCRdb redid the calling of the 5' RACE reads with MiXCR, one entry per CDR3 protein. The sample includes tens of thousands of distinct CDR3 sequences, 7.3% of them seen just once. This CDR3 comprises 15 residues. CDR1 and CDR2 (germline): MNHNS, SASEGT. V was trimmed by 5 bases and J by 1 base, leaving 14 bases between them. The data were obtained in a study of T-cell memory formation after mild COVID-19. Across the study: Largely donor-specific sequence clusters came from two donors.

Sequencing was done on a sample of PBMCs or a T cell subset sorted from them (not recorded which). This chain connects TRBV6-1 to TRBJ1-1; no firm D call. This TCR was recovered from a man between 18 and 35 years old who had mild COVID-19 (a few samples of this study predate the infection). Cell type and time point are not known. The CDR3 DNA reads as TGTGCCAGCAGTAAACAGTCGGACGGGAACACTGAAGCTTTCTTT. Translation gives CASSKQSDGNTEAFF.